This record concerns one TCR beta chain sequence. The target of this receptor is not known. Base qualities are missing; no much larger clone stands one base away. Data came from an Illumina HiSeq 1500. The public sequencing data were trimmed at Q25 with fastp and processed into clonotypes with MiXCR by TCRdb, which kept only in-frame beta chains. Entries that share a CDR3 protein sequence are merged under the most common genes and DNA. The sample records about 190,000 distinct CDR3 sequences, 25% to 30% of which are singletons. 30% to 35% of the sample goes to the ten largest clones. The data originate from a study of T cell repertoires in cytomegalovirus infection (dated by TCRdb to the late 2010s). Study-level background: Donor HLA type was relevant to the analysis, as public TCR beta signatures indicated carriage of CMV infection together with the matching HLA type. The full study reports these points: The ex vivo response was dominated by HLA-C-restricted CMV-specific TCR beta clonotypes, which also provided the single most frequent clonotype in two of eight donors. Carriers of CMV infection plus the relevant HLA type were discriminated by the cumulative frequency of public TCR beta family members in the study cohort and in an independent approximately 350-donor cohort.

This sequence was found in a human donor in good health (CMV status not recorded). Some clones in this sample may be carry-over from other donors' samples. The sequencing input was PBMCs.

The DNA is TGTGCCAGCAGTTACTCAAGAGGTAGCCCTAACTATGGCTACACCTTC. Translated, it reads CASSYSRGSPNYGYTF. The chain employs TRBV6-6 and TRBJ1-2; no D segment can be confidently identified. Based on the germline V gene (reference sequence), the CDR1 and CDR2 sequences are MNHNY and SVGAGI. V loses 0 bases of germline sequence and J loses 0 bases, and the interval between the two ends is 11 bases. CDR3 length: 16 amino acids, cysteine to phenylalanine. The kept DNA is CDR3 alone, 48 bases in frame from the first base.